This T cell receptor beta chain was identified in a study of T cell responses to AZD1222 COVID-19 vaccine. General study results and limits: Reports indicate that nearly half of spike-specific TCRs are directed at unmutated variant regions.

A remark on this clone: Its antigen is currently unknown.

The CDR3 extends over 14 amino acids. Germline V lookup: CDR1 MNHEY, CDR2 SVGAGI. Trimming pared 4 bases from V and 10 bases from J, leaving 14 bases between. Using immunoSEQ multiplex PCR, the repertoire was profiled, and TCRdb retains in-frame clones only, with some absent. The table has about 120,000 clones, over 75% seen once; the top ten hold approximately 1.1%. This rearrangement joins TRBV6-5 to TRBJ1-6; no clear D gene. The source was peripheral blood, collected on day 0 of AZD1222 vaccination. The origin of this receptor is an adult in good health. This chain's CDR3 is CASSLLQVESPLHF. CDR3 DNA: TGTGCCAGCAGTTTGCTCCAGGTGGAATCACCCCTCCACTTT.